This T cell receptor beta chain was observed in a study of CD8 T cells in ankylosing spondylitis. Study observations and caveats: Characteristic of ankylosing spondylitis blood, it appeared, was a TCR beta motif comprising several highly homologous variants. Disease-associated clones were reportedly significantly overrepresented in matched ankylosing spondylitis synovial fluid.

CDR1 and CDR2 (germline): SNHLY, FYNNEI. This CDR3 has 14 residues. V dropped 5 bases and J dropped 8; count of bases not matched to a gene: 10. In making TCR beta libraries, quantitative 5'-RACE with molecular barcodes was used. TCRdb ran MiXCR on the 5' RACE reads and lists one entry per CDR3 protein. The table lists fewer than 750,000 distinct CDR3 sequences, roughly 19% of them singletons. Comment on this clonotype: Its antigen remains unknown.

The receptor's source is a male donor with ankylosing spondylitis. This chain joins TRBV2 and TRBJ1-2; 8 nucleotides match TRBD1. Sequenced input: blood, either unsorted or a sorted T cell fraction (not recorded which). The CDR3 reads CASSPSGGLGGYTF. The CDR3 DNA reads TGTGCCAGCAGTCCTTCAGGGGGCTTAGGCGGCTACACCTTC.